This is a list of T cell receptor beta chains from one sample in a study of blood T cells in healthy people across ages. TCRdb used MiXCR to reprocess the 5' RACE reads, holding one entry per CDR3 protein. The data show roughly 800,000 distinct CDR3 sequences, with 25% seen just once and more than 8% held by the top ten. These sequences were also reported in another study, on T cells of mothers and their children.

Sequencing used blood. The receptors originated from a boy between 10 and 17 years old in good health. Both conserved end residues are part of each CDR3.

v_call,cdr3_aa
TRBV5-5,CASSLVGGPNTEAFF
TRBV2,CATRDPRTEAFF
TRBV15,CATSREWGDNEKLFF
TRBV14,CASSPMTGNSYEQYF
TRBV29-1,CSVEGGYGYTF
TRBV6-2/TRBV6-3,CASSYSRDRTYGNQPQHF
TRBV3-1,CASSQRFTGGRDEQFF
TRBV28,CASSFQRGSNTGELFF
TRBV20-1,CSARVAGGHAEQFF
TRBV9,CASSVGDASYEQYF
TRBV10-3,CATTPASGSSEQYF
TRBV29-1,CSASTSGNTGELFF
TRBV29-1,CSVEDPNEQFF
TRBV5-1,CASSPRTSGIGETQYF
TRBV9,CASSLVPGPGNEQFF
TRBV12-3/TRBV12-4,CASSFSHEQFF
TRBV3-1,CASSLTSGGSLDTQYF
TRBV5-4,CASSLPTEDEQYF